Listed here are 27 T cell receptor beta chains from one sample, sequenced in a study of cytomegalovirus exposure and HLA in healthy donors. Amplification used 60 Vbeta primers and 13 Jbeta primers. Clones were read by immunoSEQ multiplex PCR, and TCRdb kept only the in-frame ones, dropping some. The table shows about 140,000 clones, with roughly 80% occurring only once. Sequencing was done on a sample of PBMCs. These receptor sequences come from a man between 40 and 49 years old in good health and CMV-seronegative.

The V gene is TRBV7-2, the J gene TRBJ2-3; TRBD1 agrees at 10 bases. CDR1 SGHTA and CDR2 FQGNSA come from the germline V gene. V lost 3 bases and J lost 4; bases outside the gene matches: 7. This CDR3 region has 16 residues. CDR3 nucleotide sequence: TGTGCCAGCAGCTTCCGGGACAGGGGTTTCGCAGATACGCAGTATTTT. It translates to CASSFRDRGFADTQYF.

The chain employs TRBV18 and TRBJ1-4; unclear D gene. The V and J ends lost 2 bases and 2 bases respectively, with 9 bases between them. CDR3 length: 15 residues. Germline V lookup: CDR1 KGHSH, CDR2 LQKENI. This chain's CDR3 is CASSPLAPTNEKLFF. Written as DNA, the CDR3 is TGTGCCAGCTCACCATTAGCCCCCACTAATGAAAAACTGTTTTTT. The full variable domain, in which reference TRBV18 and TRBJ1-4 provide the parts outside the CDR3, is NAGVMQNPRHLVRRRGQEARLRCSPMKGHSHVYWYRQLPEEGLKFMVYLQKENIIDESGMPKERFSAEFPKEGPSILRIQQVVRGDSAAYFCASSPLAPTNEKLFFGSGTQLSVL.

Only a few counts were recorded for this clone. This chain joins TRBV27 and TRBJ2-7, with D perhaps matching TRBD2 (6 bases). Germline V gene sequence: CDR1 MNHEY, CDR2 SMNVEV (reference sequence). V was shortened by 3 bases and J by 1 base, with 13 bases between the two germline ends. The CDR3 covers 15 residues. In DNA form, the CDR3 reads TGTGCCAGCAGTTTTAATTCGGGACTTTCCTACGAGCAGTACTTC. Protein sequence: CASSFNSGLSYEQYF.

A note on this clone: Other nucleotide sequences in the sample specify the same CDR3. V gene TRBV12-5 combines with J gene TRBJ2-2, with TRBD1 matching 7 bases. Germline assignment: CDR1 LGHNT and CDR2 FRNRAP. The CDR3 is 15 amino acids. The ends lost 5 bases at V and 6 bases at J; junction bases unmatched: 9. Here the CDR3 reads CASGTPGQGAGELFF. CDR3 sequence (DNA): TGTGCTAGTGGTACACCGGGGCAGGGGGCCGGGGAGCTGTTTTTT.

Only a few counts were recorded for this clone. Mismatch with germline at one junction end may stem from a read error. This CDR3 is CASREGTRGAFF. Written as DNA, the CDR3 is TGTGCCAGCAGAGAAGGGACGCGGGGAGCTTTCTTT. This rearrangement joins TRBV2 to TRBJ1-1; a possible D gene is TRBD1 (5 bases). From germline, CDR1 is SNHLY and CDR2 FYNNEI. The CDR3 has 12 residues.

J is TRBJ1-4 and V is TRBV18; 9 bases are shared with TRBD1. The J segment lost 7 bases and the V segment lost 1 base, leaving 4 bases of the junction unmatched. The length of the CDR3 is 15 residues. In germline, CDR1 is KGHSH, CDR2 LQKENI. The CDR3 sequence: CASSPQGQGSEKLFF. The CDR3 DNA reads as TGTGCCAGCTCACCACAGGGACAGGGAAGTGAAAAACTGTTTTTT.

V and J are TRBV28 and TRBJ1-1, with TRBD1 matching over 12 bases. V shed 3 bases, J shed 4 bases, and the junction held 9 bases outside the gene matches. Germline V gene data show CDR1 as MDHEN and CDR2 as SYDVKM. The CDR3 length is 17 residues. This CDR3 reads CASSLRDRGRWTTEAFF. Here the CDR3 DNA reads TGTGCCAGCAGTTTGAGGGACAGGGGGCGTTGGACCACTGAAGCTTTCTTT.

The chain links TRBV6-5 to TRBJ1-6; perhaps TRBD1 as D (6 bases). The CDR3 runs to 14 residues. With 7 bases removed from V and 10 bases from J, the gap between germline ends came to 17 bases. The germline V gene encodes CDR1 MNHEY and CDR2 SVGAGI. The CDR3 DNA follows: TGTGCCAGCACTCTCGGCGGGGGCGACTCACCCCTCCACTTT. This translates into CASTLGGGDSPLHF.

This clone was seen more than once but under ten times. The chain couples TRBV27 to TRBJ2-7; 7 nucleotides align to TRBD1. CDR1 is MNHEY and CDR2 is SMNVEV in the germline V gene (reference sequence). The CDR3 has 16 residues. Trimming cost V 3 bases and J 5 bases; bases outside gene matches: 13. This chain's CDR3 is CASSFYPIQGMDEQYF. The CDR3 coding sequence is TGTGCCAGCAGTTTCTACCCAATACAGGGGATGGACGAGCAGTACTTC.

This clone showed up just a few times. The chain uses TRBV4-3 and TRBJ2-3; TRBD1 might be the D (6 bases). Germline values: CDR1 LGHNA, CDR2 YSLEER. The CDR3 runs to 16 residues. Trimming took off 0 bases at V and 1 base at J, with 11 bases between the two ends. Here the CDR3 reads CASSQDTGFRTDTQYF. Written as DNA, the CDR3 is TGCGCCAGCAGCCAAGACACAGGGTTTCGCACAGATACGCAGTATTTT.

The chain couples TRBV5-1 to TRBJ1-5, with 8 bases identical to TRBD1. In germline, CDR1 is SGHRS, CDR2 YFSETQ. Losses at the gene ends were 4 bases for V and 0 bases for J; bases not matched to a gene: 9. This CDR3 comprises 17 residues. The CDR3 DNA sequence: TGCGCCAGCAGCCCGCCGGACAGGGCCTATAGCAATCAGCCCCAGCATTTT. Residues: CASSPPDRAYSNQPQHF.

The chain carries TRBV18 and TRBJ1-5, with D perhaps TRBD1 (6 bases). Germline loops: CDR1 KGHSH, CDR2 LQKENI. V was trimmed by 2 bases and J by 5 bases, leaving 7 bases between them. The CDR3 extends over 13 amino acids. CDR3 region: CASSPGGDQPQHF. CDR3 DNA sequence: TGTGCCAGCTCACCAGGGGGCGATCAGCCCCAGCATTTT.

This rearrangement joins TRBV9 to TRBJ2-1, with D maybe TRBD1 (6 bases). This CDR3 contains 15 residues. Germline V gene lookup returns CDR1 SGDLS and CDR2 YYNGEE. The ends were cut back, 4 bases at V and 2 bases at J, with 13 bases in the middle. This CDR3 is CASSFYRETYNEQFF. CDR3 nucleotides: TGTGCCAGCAGCTTCTACAGGGAGACCTACAATGAGCAGTTCTTC. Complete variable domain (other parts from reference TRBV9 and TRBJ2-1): DSGVTQTPKHLITATGQRVTLRCSPRSGDLSVYWYQQSLDQGLQFLIQYYNGEERAKGNILERFSAQQFPDLHSELNLSSLELGDSALYFCASSFYRETYNEQFFGPGTRLTVL.

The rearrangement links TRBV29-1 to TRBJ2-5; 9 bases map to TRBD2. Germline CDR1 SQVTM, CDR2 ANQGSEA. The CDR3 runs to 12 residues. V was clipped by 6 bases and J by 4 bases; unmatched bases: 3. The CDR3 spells CSVASGVETQYF. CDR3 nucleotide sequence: TGCAGCGTAGCTAGCGGGGTAGAGACCCAGTACTTC.

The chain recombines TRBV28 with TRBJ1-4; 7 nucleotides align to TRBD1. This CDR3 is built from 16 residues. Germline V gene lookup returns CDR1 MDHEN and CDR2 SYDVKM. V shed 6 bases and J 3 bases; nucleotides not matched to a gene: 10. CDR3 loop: CASSSVSGTANEKLFF. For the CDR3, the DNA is TGTGCCAGCAGCTCCGTATCCGGGACAGCTAATGAAAAACTGTTTTTT.

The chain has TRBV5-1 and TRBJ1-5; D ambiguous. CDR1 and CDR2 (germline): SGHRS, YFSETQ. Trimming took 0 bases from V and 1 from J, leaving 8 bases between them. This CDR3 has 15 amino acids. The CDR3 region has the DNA TGCGCCAGCAGCTTGGCCGGGAACAGCAATCAGCCCCAGCATTTT. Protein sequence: CASSLAGNSNQPQHF.

The CDR3 here is CASSLPGTGAGELFF. The DNA of the CDR3 is TGTGCCAGCAGTTTACCAGGGACAGGGGCCGGGGAGCTGTTTTTT. The chain employs TRBV28 and TRBJ2-2; 10 bases map to TRBD1. The junction had 3 bases not matched to a gene; V was cut back by 2 bases and J by 6 bases. There are 15 residues in the CDR3. Germline V gene lookup returns CDR1 MDHEN and CDR2 SYDVKM.

As DNA, the CDR3 is TGTGCCAGCAGATCCCTCCAGGGGAACACCGGGGAGCTGTTTTTT. Translated: CASRSLQGNTGELFF. The chain carries TRBV5-4 and TRBJ2-2, with a possible D match to TRBD1 (5 bases). V was clipped by 5 bases and J by 1 base, with 12 bases between them. From germline, CDR1 is SGHNT and CDR2 YYREEE (reference sequence). This CDR3 spans 15 amino acids.

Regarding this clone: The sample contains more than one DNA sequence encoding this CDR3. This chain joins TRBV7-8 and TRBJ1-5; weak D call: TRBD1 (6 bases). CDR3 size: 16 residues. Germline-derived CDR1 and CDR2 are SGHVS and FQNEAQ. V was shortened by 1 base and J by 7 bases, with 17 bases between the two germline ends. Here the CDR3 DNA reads TGTGCCAGCAGCTTAGGGGGGGGGCCCTTCAACCAGCCCCAGCATTTT. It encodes CASSLGGGPFNQPQHF.

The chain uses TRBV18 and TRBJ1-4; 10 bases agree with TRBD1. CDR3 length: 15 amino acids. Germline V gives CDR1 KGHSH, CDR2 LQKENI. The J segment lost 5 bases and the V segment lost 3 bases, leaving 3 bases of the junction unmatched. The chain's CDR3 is CASSPSGQGNEKLFF. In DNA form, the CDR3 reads TGTGCCAGCTCACCGTCGGGACAGGGGAATGAAAAACTGTTTTTT.

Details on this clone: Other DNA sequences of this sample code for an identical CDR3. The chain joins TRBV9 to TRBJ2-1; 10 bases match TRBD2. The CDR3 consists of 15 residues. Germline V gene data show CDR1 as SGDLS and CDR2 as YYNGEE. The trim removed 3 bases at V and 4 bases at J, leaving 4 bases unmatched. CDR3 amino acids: CASSERGGGYNEQFF. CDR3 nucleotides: TGTGCCAGCAGCGAGCGGGGGGGCGGGTACAATGAGCAGTTCTTC.

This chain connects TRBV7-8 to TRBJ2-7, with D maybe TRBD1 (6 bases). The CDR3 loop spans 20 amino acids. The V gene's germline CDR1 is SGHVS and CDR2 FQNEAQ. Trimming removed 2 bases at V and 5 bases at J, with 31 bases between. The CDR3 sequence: CASSLPPTFPGGYYSDEQYF. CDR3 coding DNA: TGTGCCAGCAGCTTACCGCCAACATTCCCTGGGGGCTACTATTCGGACGAGCAGTACTTC.

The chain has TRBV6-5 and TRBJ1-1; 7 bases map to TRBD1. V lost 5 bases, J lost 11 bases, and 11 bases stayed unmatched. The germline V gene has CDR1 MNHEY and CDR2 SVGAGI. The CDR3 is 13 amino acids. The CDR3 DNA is TGTGCCAGCAGTGAACAGGGGTCGCGTGGGGCTTTCTTT. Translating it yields CASSEQGSRGAFF.

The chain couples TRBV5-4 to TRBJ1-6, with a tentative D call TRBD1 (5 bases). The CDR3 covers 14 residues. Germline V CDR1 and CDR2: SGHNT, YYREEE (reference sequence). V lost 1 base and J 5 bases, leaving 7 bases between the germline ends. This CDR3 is CASSLQGHNSPLHF. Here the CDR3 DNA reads TGTGCCAGCAGCTTGCAGGGCCATAATTCACCCCTCCACTTT.

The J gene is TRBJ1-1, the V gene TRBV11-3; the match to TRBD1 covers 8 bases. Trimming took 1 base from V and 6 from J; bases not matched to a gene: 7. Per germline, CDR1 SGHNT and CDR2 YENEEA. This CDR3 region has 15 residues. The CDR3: CASSLGGDRGSEAFF. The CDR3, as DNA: TGTGCCAGCAGCTTAGGGGGTGACAGGGGCTCTGAAGCTTTCTTT.

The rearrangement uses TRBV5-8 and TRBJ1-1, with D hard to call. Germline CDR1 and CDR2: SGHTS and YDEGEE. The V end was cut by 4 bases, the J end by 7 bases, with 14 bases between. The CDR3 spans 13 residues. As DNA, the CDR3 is TGTGCCAGCAGCACCGACCAGGTACTTGAAGCTTTCTTT. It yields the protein CASSTDQVLEAFF.

The CDR3, as DNA: TGTGCCAGCTCCGCCACGGGTGGCGAACAGCCCCAGCATTTT. Its protein is CASSATGGEQPQHF. The rearrangement links TRBV18 to TRBJ1-5; D ambiguous. V lost 6 bases to trimming and J lost 7 bases, with 16 bases between them. Germline V gene data show CDR1 as KGHSH and CDR2 as LQKENI. CDR3 size: 14 residues.